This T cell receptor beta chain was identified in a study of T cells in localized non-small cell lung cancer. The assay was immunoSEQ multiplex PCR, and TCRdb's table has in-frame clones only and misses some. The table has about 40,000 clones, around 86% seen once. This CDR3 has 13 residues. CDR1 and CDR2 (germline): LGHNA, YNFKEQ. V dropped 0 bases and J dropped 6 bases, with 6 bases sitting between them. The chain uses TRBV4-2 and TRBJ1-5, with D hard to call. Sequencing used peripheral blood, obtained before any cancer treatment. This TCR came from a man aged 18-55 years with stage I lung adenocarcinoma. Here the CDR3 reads CASSQDWGQPQHF. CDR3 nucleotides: TGTGCCAGCAGCCAAGATTGGGGTCAGCCCCAGCATTTT.